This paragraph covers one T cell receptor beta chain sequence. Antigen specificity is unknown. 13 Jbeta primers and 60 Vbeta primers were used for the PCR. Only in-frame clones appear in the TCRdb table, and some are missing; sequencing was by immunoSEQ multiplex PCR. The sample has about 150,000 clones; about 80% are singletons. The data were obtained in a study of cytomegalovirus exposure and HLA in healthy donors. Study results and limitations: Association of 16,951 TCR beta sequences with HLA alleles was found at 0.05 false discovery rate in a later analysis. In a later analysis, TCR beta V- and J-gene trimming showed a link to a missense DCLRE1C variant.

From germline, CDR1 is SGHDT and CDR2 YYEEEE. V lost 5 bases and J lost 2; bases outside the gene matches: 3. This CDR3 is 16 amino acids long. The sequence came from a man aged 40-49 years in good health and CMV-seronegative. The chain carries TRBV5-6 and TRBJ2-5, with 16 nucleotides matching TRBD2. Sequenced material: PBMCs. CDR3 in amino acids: CASRAGLAGGQETQYF. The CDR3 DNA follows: TGTGCCAGCAGGGCGGGACTAGCGGGAGGGCAAGAGACCCAGTACTTC.